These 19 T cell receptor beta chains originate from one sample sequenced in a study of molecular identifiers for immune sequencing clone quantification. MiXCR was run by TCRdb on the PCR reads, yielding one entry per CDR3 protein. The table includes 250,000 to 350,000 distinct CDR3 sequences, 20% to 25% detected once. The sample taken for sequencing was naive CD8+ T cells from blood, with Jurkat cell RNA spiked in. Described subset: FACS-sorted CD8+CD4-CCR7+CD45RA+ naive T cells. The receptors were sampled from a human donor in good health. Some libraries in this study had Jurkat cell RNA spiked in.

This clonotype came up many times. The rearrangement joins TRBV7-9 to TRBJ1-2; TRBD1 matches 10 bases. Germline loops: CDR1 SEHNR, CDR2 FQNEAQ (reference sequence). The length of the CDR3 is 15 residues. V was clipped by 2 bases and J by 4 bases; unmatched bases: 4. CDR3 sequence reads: CASSLSGQGVYGYTF. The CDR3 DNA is TGTGCCAGCAGCTTATCAGGACAGGGGGTCTATGGCTACACCTTC.

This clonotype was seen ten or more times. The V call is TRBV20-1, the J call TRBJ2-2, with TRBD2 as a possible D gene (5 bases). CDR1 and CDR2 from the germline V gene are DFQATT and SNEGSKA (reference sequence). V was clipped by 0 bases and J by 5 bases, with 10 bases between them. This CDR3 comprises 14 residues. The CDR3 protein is CSARDEGSTGELFF. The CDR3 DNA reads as TGCAGTGCTAGAGATGAGGGTTCGACCGGGGAGCTGTTTTTT.

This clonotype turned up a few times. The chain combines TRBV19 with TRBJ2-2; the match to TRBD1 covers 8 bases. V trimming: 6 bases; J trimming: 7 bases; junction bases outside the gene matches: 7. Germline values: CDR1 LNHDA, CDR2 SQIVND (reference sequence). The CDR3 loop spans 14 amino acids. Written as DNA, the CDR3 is TGTGCCAGTAGGCGGACAGGGATGGACGGGGAGCTGTTTTTT. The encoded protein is CASRRTGMDGELFF.

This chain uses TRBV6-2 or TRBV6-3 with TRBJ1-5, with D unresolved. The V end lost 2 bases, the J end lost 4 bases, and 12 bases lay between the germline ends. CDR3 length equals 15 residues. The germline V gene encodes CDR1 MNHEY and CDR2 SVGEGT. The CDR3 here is CASSYKAGPNQPQHF. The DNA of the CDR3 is TGTGCCAGCAGTTACAAGGCAGGCCCTAATCAGCCCCAGCATTTT.

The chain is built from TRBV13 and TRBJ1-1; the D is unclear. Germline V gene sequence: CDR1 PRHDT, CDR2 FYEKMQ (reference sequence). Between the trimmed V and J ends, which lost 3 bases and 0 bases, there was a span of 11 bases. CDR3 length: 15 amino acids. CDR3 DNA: TGTGCCAGCAGCTTCCGTGAAGCAATGAACACTGAAGCTTTCTTT. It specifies CASSFREAMNTEAFF.

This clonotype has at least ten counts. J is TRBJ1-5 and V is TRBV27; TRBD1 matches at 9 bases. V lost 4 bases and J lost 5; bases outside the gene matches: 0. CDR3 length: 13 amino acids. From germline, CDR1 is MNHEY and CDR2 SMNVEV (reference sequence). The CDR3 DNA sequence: TGTGCCAGCAGTTGGACAGGGGATCAGCCCCAGCATTTT. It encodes CASSWTGDQPQHF.

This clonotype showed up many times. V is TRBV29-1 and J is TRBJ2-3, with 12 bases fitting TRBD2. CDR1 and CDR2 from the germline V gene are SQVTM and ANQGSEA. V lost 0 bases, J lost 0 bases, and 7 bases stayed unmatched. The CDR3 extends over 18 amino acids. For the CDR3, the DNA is TGCAGCGTTGAAGATTCCCTAGCGGGAGGGTTTAGCACAGATACGCAGTATTTT. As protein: CSVEDSLAGGFSTDTQYF.

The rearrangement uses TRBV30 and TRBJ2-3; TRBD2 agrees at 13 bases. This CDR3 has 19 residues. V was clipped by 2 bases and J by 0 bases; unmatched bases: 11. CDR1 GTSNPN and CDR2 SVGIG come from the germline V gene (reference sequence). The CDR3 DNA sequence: TGTGCCTGGAGTCCCCGGTGGACTAGCGGGGGTTCTAGCACAGATACGCAGTATTTT. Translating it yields CAWSPRWTSGGSSTDTQYF.

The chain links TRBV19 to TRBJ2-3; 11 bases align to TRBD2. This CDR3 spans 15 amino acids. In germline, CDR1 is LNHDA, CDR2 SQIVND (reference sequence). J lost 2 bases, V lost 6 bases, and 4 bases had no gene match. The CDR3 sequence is CASSLAGGVTDTQYF. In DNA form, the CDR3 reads TGTGCCAGTAGCCTAGCGGGAGGAGTCACAGATACGCAGTATTTT.

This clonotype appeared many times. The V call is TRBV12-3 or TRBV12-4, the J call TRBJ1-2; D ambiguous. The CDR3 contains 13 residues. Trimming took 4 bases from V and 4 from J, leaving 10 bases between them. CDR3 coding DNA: TGTGCCAGCAGTTCCTCCCCGATCTATGGCTACACCTTC. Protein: CASSSSPIYGYTF.

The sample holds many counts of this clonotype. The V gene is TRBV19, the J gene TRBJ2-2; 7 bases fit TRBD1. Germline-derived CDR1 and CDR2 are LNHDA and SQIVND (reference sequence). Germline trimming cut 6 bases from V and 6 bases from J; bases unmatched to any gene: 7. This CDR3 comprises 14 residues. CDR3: CASRVGQAAGELFF. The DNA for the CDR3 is TGTGCCAGTAGGGTTGGACAGGCGGCCGGGGAGCTGTTTTTT. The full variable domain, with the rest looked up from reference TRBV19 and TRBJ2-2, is DGGITQSPKYLFRKEGQNVTLSCEQNLNHDAMYWYRQDPGQGLRLIYYSQIVNDFQKGDIAEGYSVSREKKESFPLTVTSAQKNPTAFYLCASRVGQAAGELFFGEGSRLTVL.

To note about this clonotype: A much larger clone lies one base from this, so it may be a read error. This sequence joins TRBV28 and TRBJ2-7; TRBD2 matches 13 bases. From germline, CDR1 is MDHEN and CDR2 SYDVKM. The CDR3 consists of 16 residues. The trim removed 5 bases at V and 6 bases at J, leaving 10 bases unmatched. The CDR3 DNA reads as TGTGCCAGCAGTCGAGGACTAGCGGGAGTGCCGAGCGAGCAGTACTTC. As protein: CASSRGLAGVPSEQYF.

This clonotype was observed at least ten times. The CDR3 region has the DNA TGCGCCAGCAGCCAGACAGATACGCAGTATTTT. Its translation: CASSQTDTQYF. The chain uses TRBV4-1 and TRBJ2-3, with unresolved D. V was pared by 3 bases and J by 3 bases, with 1 base between. The CDR3 is 11 amino acids. Germline values: CDR1 MGHRA, CDR2 YSYEKL.

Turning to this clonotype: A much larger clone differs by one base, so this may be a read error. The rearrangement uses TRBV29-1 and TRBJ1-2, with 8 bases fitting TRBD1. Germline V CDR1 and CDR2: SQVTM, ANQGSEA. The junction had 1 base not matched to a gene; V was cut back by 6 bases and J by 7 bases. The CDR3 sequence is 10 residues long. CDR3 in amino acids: CSVQGAGYTF. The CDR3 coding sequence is TGCAGCGTGCAGGGGGCTGGCTACACCTTC.

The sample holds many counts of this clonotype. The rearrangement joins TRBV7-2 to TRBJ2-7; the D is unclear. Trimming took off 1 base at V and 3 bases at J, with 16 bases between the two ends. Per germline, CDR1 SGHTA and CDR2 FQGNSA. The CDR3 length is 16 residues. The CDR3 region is CASSLGGARTFYEQYF. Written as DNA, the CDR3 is TGTGCCAGCAGCTTAGGAGGCGCCCGAACTTTCTACGAGCAGTACTTC.

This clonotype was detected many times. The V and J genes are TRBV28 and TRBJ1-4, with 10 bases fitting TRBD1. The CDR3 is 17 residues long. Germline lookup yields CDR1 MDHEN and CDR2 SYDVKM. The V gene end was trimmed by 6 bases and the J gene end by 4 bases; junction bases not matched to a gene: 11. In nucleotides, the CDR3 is TGTGCCAGCAGCCCCCGCGACAGGGGGCCGATTAATGAAAAACTGTTTTTT. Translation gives CASSPRDRGPINEKLFF.

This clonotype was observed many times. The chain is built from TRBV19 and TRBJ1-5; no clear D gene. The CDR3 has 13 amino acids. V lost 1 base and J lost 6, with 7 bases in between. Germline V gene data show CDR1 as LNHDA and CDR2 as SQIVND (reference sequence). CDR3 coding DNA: TGTGCCAGTAGTATAGTGGAAACTCAGCCCCAGCATTTT. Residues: CASSIVETQPQHF.

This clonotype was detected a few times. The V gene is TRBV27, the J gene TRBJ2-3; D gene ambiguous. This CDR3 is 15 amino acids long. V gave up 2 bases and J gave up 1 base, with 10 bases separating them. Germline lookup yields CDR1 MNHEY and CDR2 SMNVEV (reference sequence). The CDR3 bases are TGTGCCAGCAGTTTACCATCGGGCGGCACAGATACGCAGTATTTT. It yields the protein CASSLPSGGTDTQYF.

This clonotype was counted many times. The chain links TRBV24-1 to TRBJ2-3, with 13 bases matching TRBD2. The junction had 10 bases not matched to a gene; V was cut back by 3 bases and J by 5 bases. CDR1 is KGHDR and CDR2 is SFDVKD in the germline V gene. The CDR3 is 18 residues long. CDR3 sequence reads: CATSDPLSTSGRLDTQYF. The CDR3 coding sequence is TGTGCCACCAGTGATCCACTATCGACTAGCGGGAGGCTAGATACGCAGTATTTT.